The 29 T cell receptor beta chains reported below all come from one sample, sequenced in a study of T cell responses to AZD1222 COVID-19 vaccine (dated by TCRdb to the early 2020s). The sample's time point label, decoded: about 28 days (+/-7) after the second vaccine dose. Receptor amplification or capture employed the immunoSEQ multiplex PCR assay. In TCRdb, the immuneACCESS table is reduced to in-frame sequences with V and J assigned. These tables do not hold every clone; where another copy was compared, an unresolved V gene accounts for under half, and the others remain unexplained. For this sample there are about 88,000 clones; 90% appear just once. The top ten constitute 5.4% of the sample. This specimen was peripheral blood, taken 28 days after the second AZD1222 dose. These receptors all stem from an adult who received the AZD1222 COVID-19 vaccine.

Only a few counts were recorded for this clone. The V call is TRBV28, the J call TRBJ1-5; D is unresolved. CDR1 and CDR2 from the germline V gene are MDHEN and SYDVKM. Deletions cut 6 bases from V and 5 bases from J, with 8 bases between. The CDR3 sequence is 12 residues long. Here the CDR3 reads CASSTGDQPQHF. The CDR3 DNA follows: TGTGCCAGCAGCACCGGGGATCAGCCCCAGCATTTT.

This clone was counted a single time. The rearrangement joins TRBV7-2 to TRBJ1-2, with D unresolved. CDR1 and CDR2 from the germline V gene are SGHTA and FQGNSA. V dropped 3 bases and J dropped 6 bases, with 8 bases sitting between them. The CDR3 spans 12 residues. The CDR3 nucleotides read TGTGCCAGCAGCTTCCAGGCGAATGGCTACACCTTC. Translation: CASSFQANGYTF.

The CDR3 loop is CASSQVDRGQTEAFF. In nucleotides, the CDR3 is TGTGCCAGCAGCCAAGTAGACAGGGGGCAAACTGAAGCTTTCTTT. The chain joins TRBV4-2 to TRBJ1-1, with 10 bases identical to TRBD1. J gave up 5 bases and V 1 base, and 4 bases lay outside the gene matches. This CDR3 has 15 residues. CDR1 is LGHNA and CDR2 is YNFKEQ in the germline V gene.

This clone appeared once. The CDR3 here is CASSSSAGTGRNQPQHF. The CDR3 DNA is TGTGCCAGCAGTTCCTCTGCCGGGACAGGGCGAAATCAGCCCCAGCATTTT. The V call is TRBV28, the J call TRBJ1-5, with TRBD1 matching over 9 bases. The CDR3 spans 17 residues. Germline CDR1 is MDHEN and CDR2 is SYDVKM. With V trimmed by 4 bases and J by 4 bases, 11 bases remained unmatched. The whole variable domain, remainder taken from reference TRBV28 and TRBJ1-5, is DVKVTQSSRYLVKRTGEKVFLECVQDMDHENMFWYRQDPGLGLRLIYFSYDVKMKEKGDIPEGYSVSREKKERFSLILESASTNQTSMYLCASSSSAGTGRNQPQHFGDGTRLSIL.

The chain combines TRBV18 with TRBJ1-5; no definite D call. CDR1 and CDR2 (germline): KGHSH, LQKENI. V lost 8 bases and J 7 bases, leaving 15 bases between the germline ends. The CDR3 loop spans 13 amino acids. CDR3 DNA sequence: TGTGCCAGCACTACTTCTCCGGTGCAGCCCCAGCATTTT. This codes for CASTTSPVQPQHF.

V is TRBV7-3 and J is TRBJ2-3; possibly TRBD1 for D (5 bases). V lost 4 bases and J 0 bases, leaving 11 bases between the germline ends. CDR1 is SGHTA, CDR2 FQGTGA, per germline. The CDR3 has 15 amino acids. The CDR3 spells CASSSDSASTDTQYF. The CDR3 nucleotides are TGTGCCAGCAGCTCAGACAGTGCTAGCACAGATACGCAGTATTTT.

The chain is built from TRBV29-1 and TRBJ2-2; either TRBD1 or TRBD2 may fit D (6 bases each). CDR1 is SQVTM and CDR2 is ANQGSEA in the germline V gene. The V end was cut by 4 bases, the J end by 2 bases, with 11 bases between. CDR3 size: 14 residues. The CDR3 is CSVALGGNTGELFF. The DNA for the CDR3 is TGCAGCGTTGCGCTCGGGGGCAACACCGGGGAGCTGTTTTTT.

The chain has TRBV29-1 and TRBJ1-1, with unresolved D. V lost 2 bases, J lost 0 bases, and 7 bases lay in between. Germline CDR1 is SQVTM and CDR2 is ANQGSEA. The CDR3 consists of 13 residues. The CDR3 region is CSVERRMNTEAFF. As DNA, the CDR3 is TGCAGCGTTGAACGGCGGATGAACACTGAAGCTTTCTTT.

The chain joins TRBV6-2 or TRBV6-3 to TRBJ2-7; unclear D gene. Germline V gene sequence: CDR1 MNHEY, CDR2 SVGEGT. Trimming took off 2 bases at V and 0 bases at J, with 8 bases between the two ends. The CDR3 totals 14 residues. CDR3 protein: CASSYGQLSYEQYF. DNA of the CDR3: TGTGCCAGCAGTTACGGGCAGCTCTCCTACGAGCAGTACTTC.

The V call is TRBV19, the J call TRBJ2-5, with TRBD2 as a possible D gene (5 bases). Germline CDR1 and CDR2: LNHDA and SQIVND (reference sequence). V lost 5 bases, J lost 4 bases, and 11 bases lay in between. This CDR3 is built from 13 residues. The CDR3 sequence is CASSWRWGETQYF. The CDR3 DNA is TGTGCCAGTAGTTGGAGGTGGGGAGAGACCCAGTACTTC.

CDR3 sequence: CSASGAGTDQPQHF. The CDR3 bases are TGCAGTGCTAGTGGGGCCGGAACCGATCAGCCCCAGCATTTT. This chain uses TRBV20-1 with TRBJ1-5; perhaps TRBD1 as D (5 bases). The germline V gene encodes CDR1 DFQATT and CDR2 SNEGSKA (reference sequence). V was shortened by 3 bases and J by 5 bases, with 14 bases between the two germline ends. CDR3 size: 14 residues.

The chain links TRBV19 to TRBJ1-4; a weak D match, TRBD1 (5 bases). V was cut by 6 bases and J by 6 bases, with 11 bases left in between. Germline V gives CDR1 LNHDA, CDR2 SQIVND (reference sequence). The CDR3 is made up of 13 amino acids. Written as DNA, the CDR3 is TGTGCCAGTAGGGAGCGGGGGGATGAAAAACTGTTTTTT. This translates into CASRERGDEKLFF.

This chain links TRBV9 with TRBJ2-1; TRBD1 matches at 9 bases. CDR3 length equals 17 residues. Per germline, CDR1 SGDLS and CDR2 YYNGEE. V lost 0 bases, J lost 12 bases, and 16 bases stayed unmatched. CDR3 in amino acids: CASSVDTLGQGSGGQFF. The CDR3 nucleotides read TGTGCCAGCAGCGTAGATACACTTGGACAGGGGTCGGGAGGGCAGTTCTTC.

The chain uses TRBV7-2 and TRBJ1-1; TRBD1 matches at 11 bases. This CDR3 has 17 residues. Trimming at V came to 3 bases and at J to 4 bases, leaving 10 bases not matched to a gene. Germline values: CDR1 SGHTA, CDR2 FQGNSA. CDR3 sequence reads: CASSLGPGQGAGTEAFF. The DNA for the CDR3 is TGTGCCAGCAGCTTGGGGCCTGGACAGGGGGCTGGCACTGAAGCTTTCTTT. Full variable domain (outside the CDR3, taken from reference TRBV7-2 and TRBJ1-1): GAGVSQSPSNKVTEKGKDVELRCDPISGHTALYWYRQSLGQGLEFLIYFQGNSAPDKSGLPSDRFSAERTGGSVSTLTIQRTQQEDSAVYLCASSLGPGQGAGTEAFFGQGTRLTVV.

The rearrangement uses TRBV3-1 (or the pseudogene TRBV3-2) and TRBJ1-6; D possibly corresponds to TRBD1 (5 bases). Between the trimmed V and J ends, which lost 1 base and 10 bases, there was a span of 14 bases. CDR3 length equals 15 residues. CDR1 is LGHDT and CDR2 is YNNKEL in the germline V gene (reference sequence). CDR3 DNA: TGTGCCAGCAGCCAAGTGGAGGGGAGCGGATCACCCCTCCACTTT. Translating it yields CASSQVEGSGSPLHF.

The chain employs TRBV27 and TRBJ1-5; D is ambiguous. The CDR3 totals 15 residues. Germline V lookup: CDR1 MNHEY, CDR2 SMNVEV (reference sequence). V gave up 0 bases and J gave up 3 bases, with 9 bases separating them. CDR3 sequence (DNA): TGTGCCAGCAGTTTATCAGGGTCGACCAATCAGCCCCAGCATTTT. This encodes CASSLSGSTNQPQHF.

The chain uses TRBV24-1 and TRBJ2-2; D call uncertain. CDR1 and CDR2 (germline): KGHDR, SFDVKD. V was pared by 1 base and J by 1 base, with 6 bases between. There are 15 residues in the CDR3. The CDR3, as DNA: TGTGCCACCAGTGATTTTTCAGTGAACACCGGGGAGCTGTTTTTT. Translating gives CATSDFSVNTGELFF.

J is TRBJ1-4 and V is TRBV5-4, with D unresolved. This CDR3 region has 15 residues. The germline gives CDR1 SGHNT, CDR2 YYREEE (reference sequence). Trimming cost V 0 bases and J 1 base, with 7 bases left between them. CDR3 DNA: TGTGCCAGCAGCTTGGGGCGGGGAACTAATGAAAAACTGTTTTTT. Translated, it gives CASSLGRGTNEKLFF.

The chain links TRBV5-1 to TRBJ2-5; a weak D match, TRBD1 (5 bases). The CDR3 spans 16 residues. CDR1 is SGHRS and CDR2 is YFSETQ in the germline V gene. Trimming stripped 0 bases from V and 5 bases from J, with 17 bases between. The CDR3 DNA is TGCGCCAGCAGCTTGGGGTGGGGCCGTGGTGTGGAGACCCAGTACTTC. It specifies CASSLGWGRGVETQYF.

CDR3 in amino acids: CMGQGPYGYTF. The CDR3 bases are TGTATGGGGCAGGGACCCTATGGCTACACCTTC. J is TRBJ1-2 and V is TRBV28, with D perhaps TRBD1 (5 bases). Germline CDR1 reads MDHEN; CDR2 reads SYDVKM. CDR3 length: 11 residues.

This clone has more than one count but fewer than ten. The chain recombines TRBV6-2 or TRBV6-3 with TRBJ1-3; D not certain. V dropped 3 bases and J dropped 0 bases, with 15 bases sitting between them. The germline V gene has CDR1 MNHEY and CDR2 SVGEGT. The CDR3 spans 17 residues. The CDR3 region is CASSYDLRPSSGNTIYF. The CDR3 nucleotides read TGTGCCAGCAGTTATGACCTCCGACCAAGCTCTGGAAACACCATATATTTT.

The chain employs TRBV6-5 and TRBJ1-1; D perhaps matches TRBD1 (6 bases). V dropped 4 bases and J dropped 1 base, with 7 bases sitting between them. The V gene's germline CDR1 is MNHEY and CDR2 SVGAGI. CDR3 length: 13 residues. The DNA of the CDR3 is TGTGCCAGCAGTTCGGACAGGAACACTGAAGCTTTCTTT. Protein product: CASSSDRNTEAFF.

The rearrangement joins TRBV27 to TRBJ1-2, with 8 bases fitting TRBD1. Trimming cost V 10 bases and J 0 bases; bases outside gene matches: 16. This CDR3 contains 17 residues. CDR1 and CDR2 (germline): MNHEY, SMNVEV (reference sequence). CDR3 in DNA: TGTGCCACCCCGGGACAGGCCCTGGGGAGAGCTAACTATGGCTACACCTTC. Translated: CATPGQALGRANYGYTF.

The J gene is TRBJ1-5, the V gene TRBV7-2, with 8 bases matching TRBD1. J lost 5 bases, V lost 7 bases, and 4 bases had no gene match. This CDR3 spans 13 amino acids. CDR1 and CDR2 from the germline V gene are SGHTA and FQGNSA. The CDR3 DNA is TGTGCCAGCACTCGACAGGGGTATCAGCCCCAGCATTTT. It yields the protein CASTRQGYQPQHF.

The chain uses TRBV5-1 and TRBJ1-5, with TRBD1 matching 9 bases. CDR3 length: 14 residues. Germline CDR1 is SGHRS and CDR2 is YFSETQ. V shed 4 bases and J 3 bases; nucleotides not matched to a gene: 2. As DNA, the CDR3 is TGCGCCAGCAGCGAACAGGGGGCCAATCAGCCCCAGCATTTT. It codes for CASSEQGANQPQHF.

V is TRBV3-1 (or the pseudogene TRBV3-2) and J is TRBJ2-7; the D gene is possibly TRBD1 (5 bases). Germline values: CDR1 LGHDT, CDR2 YNNKEL (reference sequence). The CDR3 consists of 16 residues. Between the trimmed V and J ends, which lost 0 bases and 5 bases, there was a span of 17 bases. CDR3 sequence (DNA): TGTGCCAGCAGCCAAGATCTCAAGGGGTTGGGCCACGAGCAGTACTTC. This sequence encodes CASSQDLKGLGHEQYF.

The rearrangement uses TRBV7-2 and TRBJ1-5, with D uncertain. V lost 0 bases and J lost 6, with 15 bases in between. The length of the CDR3 is 16 residues. Germline CDR1 reads SGHTA; CDR2 reads FQGNSA. CDR3: CASSLAKGVGSQPQHF. Written as DNA, the CDR3 is TGTGCCAGCAGCTTAGCCAAGGGAGTAGGTAGTCAGCCCCAGCATTTT. Drawing the rest from reference TRBV7-2 and TRBJ1-5, the complete variable domain is GAGVSQSPSNKVTEKGKDVELRCDPISGHTALYWYRQSLGQGLEFLIYFQGNSAPDKSGLPSDRFSAERTGGSVSTLTIQRTQQEDSAVYLCASSLAKGVGSQPQHFGDGTRLSIL.

The V call is TRBV9, the J call TRBJ2-1; D possibly corresponds to TRBD1 (5 bases). This CDR3 is 14 amino acids long. Germline loops: CDR1 SGDLS, CDR2 YYNGEE. The ends were cut back, 3 bases at V and 8 bases at J, with 15 bases in the middle. CDR3 in DNA: TGTGCCAGCAGCGCCAGGGCTAGTCTGGATGAGCAGTTCTTC. Translated: CASSARASLDEQFF. The full variable domain, in which reference TRBV9 and TRBJ2-1 provide the parts outside the CDR3, is DSGVTQTPKHLITATGQRVTLRCSPRSGDLSVYWYQQSLDQGLQFLIQYYNGEERAKGNILERFSAQQFPDLHSELNLSSLELGDSALYFCASSARASLDEQFFGPGTRLTVL.

This chain joins TRBV18 and TRBJ2-7; the D call may be TRBD1 or TRBD2 (6 bases each). V was clipped by 0 bases and J by 5 bases, with 11 bases between them. Germline V CDR1 and CDR2: KGHSH, LQKENI. There are 14 residues in the CDR3. DNA of the CDR3: TGTGCCAGCTCACCACCTACAGGGAGGAACGAGCAGTACTTC. As protein: CASSPPTGRNEQYF.